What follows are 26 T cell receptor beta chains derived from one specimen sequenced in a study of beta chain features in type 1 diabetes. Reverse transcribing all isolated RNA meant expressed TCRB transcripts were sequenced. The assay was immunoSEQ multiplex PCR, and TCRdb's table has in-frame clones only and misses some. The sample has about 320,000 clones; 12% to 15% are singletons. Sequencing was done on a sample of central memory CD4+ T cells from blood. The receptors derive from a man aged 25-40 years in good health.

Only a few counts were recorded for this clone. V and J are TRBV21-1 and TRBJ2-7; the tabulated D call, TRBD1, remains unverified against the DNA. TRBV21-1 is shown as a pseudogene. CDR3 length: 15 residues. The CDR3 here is CASSKGAGGGHEQYV. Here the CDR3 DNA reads TGTGCCAGCAGCAAAGGGGCAGGGGGCGGACACGAGCAGTACGTC.

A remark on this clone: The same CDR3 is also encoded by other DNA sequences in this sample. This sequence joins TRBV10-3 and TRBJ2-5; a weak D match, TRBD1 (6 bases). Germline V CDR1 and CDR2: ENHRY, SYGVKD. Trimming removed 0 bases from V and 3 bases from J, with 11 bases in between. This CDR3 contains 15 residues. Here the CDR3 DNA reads TGTGCCATCAGTGAGTCGGGTCAGGGGAAAGAGACCCAGTACTTC. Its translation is CAISESGQGKETQYF.

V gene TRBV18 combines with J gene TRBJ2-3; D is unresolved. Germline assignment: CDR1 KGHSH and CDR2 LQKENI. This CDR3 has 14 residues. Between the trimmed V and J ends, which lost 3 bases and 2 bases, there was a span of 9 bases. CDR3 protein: CASSPAQSTDTQYF. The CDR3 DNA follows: TGTGCCAGCTCACCGGCGCAGTCCACAGATACGCAGTATTTT.

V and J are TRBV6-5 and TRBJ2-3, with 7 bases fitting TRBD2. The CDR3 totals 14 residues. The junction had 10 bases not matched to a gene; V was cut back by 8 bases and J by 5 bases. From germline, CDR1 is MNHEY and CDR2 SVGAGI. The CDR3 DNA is TGTGCCAGCTCACCTCCCGGGGAGGGAGATACGCAGTATTTT. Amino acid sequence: CASSPPGEGDTQYF.

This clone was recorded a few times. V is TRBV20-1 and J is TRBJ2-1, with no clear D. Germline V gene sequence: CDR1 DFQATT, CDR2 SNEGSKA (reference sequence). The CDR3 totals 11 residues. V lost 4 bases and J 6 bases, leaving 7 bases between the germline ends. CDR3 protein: CSAMISNEQFF. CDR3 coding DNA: TGCAGTGCTATGATATCCAATGAGCAGTTCTTC.

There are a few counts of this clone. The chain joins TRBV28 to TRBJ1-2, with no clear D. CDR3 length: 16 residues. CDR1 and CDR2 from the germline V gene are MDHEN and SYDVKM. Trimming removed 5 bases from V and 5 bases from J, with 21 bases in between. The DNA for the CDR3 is TGTGCCAGCAGTCCTTCGGGCCTCGACCCCCGTTATGGCTACACCTTC. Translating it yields CASSPSGLDPRYGYTF.

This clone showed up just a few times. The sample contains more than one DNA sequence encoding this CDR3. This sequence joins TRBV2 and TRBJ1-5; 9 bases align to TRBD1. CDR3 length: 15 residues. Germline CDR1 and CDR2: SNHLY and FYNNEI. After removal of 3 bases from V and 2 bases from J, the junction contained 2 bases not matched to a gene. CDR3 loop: CASSDRTGGNQPQHF. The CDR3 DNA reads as TGTGCCAGCAGTGATCGGACAGGGGGCAATCAGCCCCAGCATTTT. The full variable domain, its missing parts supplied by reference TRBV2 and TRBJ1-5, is EPEVTQTPSHQVTQMGQEVILRCVPISNHLYFYWYRQILGQKVEFLVSFYNNEISEKSEIFDDQFSVERPDGSNFTLKIRSTKLEDSAMYFCASSDRTGGNQPQHFGDGTRLSIL.

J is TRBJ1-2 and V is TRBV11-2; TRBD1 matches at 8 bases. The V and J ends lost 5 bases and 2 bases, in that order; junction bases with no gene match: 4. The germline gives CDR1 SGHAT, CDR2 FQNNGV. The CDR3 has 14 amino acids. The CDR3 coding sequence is TGTGCCAGCAGCCCCCAGGGGGCCAACTATGGCTACACCTTC. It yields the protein CASSPQGANYGYTF. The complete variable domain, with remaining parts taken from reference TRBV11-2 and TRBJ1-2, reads EAGVAQSPRYKIIEKRQSVAFWCNPISGHATLYWYQQILGQGPKLLIQFQNNGVVDDSQLPKDRFSAERLKGVDSTLKIQPAKLEDSAVYLCASSPQGANYGYTFGSGTRLTVV.

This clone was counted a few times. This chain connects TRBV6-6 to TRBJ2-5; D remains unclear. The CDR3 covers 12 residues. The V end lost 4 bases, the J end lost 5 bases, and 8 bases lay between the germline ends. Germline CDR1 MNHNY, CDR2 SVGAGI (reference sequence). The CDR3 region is CASSSRPETQYF. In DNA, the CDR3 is TGTGCCAGCAGTTCACGACCGGAGACCCAGTACTTC.

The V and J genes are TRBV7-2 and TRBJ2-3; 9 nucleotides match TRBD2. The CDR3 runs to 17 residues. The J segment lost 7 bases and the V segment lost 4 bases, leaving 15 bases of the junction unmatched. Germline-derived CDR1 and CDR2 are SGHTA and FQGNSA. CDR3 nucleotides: TGTGCCAGCAGCTCCACCCAGGGCGGGAGGGCCTCGAATACGCAGTATTTT. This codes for CASSSTQGGRASNTQYF.

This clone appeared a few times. CDR3 sequence reads: CASRPQDSPNYGYTF. In nucleotides, the CDR3 is TGCGCCAGCAGACCCCAGGACAGCCCTAACTATGGCTACACCTTC. This chain connects TRBV5-1 to TRBJ1-2, with D maybe TRBD1 (6 bases). CDR3 size: 15 residues. The V and J ends lost 5 bases and 0 bases respectively, with 14 bases between them. The V gene's germline CDR1 is SGHRS and CDR2 YFSETQ.

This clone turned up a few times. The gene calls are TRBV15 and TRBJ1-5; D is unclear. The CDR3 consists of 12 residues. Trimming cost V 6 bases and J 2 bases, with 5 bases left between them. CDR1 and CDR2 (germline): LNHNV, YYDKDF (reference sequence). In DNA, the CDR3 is TGTGCCACCAGTTCAGGCAATCAGCCCCAGCATTTT. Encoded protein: CATSSGNQPQHF.

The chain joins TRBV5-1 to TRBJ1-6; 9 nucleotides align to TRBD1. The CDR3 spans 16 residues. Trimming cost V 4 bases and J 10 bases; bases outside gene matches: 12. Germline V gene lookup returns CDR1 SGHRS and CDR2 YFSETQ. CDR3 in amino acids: CASSEGLGQGMSPLHF. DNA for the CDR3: TGCGCCAGCAGCGAGGGTTTGGGACAGGGTATGTCACCCCTCCACTTT.

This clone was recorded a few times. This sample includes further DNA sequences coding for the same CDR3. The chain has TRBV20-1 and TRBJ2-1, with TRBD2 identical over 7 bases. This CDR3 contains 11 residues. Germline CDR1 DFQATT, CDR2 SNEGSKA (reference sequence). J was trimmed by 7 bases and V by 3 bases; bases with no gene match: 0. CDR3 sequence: CSASGRNEQFF. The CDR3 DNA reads TGCAGTGCTAGCGGGAGGAATGAGCAGTTCTTC.

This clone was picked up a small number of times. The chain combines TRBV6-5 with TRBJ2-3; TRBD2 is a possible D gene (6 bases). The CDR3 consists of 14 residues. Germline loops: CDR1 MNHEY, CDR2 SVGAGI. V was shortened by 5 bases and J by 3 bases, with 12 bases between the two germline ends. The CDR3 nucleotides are TGTGCCAGCAGTCCGGGACTCCCGACAGATACGCAGTATTTT. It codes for CASSPGLPTDTQYF.

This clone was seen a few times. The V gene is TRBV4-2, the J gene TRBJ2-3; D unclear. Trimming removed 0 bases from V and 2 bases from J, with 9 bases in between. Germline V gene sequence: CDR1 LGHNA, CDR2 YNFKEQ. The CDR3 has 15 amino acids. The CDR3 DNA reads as TGTGCCAGCAGCCAAGAATTGCGACCCACAGATACGCAGTATTTT. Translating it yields CASSQELRPTDTQYF.

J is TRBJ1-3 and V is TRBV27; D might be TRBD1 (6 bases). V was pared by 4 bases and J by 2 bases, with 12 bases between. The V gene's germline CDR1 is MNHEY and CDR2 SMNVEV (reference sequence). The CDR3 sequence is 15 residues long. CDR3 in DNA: TGTGCCAGCAGTTCACAGGGAAGCACTGGAAACACCATATATTTT. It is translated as CASSSQGSTGNTIYF.

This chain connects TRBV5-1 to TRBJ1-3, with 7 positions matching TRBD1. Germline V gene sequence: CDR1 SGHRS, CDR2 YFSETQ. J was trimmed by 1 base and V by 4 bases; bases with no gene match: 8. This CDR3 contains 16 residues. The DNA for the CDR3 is TGCGCCAGCAGCGCCGGAGCAGGGGGGTCTGGAAACACCATATATTTT. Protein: CASSAGAGGSGNTIYF.

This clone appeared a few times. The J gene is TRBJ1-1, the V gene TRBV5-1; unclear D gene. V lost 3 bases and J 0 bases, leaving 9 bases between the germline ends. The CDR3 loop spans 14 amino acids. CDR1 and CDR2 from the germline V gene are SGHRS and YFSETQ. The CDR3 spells CASSSLRLNTEAFF. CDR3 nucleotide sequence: TGCGCCAGCAGCTCCTTGAGGCTGAACACTGAAGCTTTCTTT.

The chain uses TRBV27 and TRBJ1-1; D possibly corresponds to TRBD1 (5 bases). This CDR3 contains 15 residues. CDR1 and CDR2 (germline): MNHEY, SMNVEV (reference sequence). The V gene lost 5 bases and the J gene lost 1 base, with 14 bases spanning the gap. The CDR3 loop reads CASSTFGGTNTEAFF. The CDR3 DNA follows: TGTGCCAGCAGTACCTTCGGGGGGACGAACACTGAAGCTTTCTTT.

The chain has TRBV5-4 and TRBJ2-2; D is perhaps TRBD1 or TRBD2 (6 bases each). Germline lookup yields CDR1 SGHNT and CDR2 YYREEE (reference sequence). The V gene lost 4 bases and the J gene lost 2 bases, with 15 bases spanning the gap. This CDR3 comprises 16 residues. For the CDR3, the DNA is TGTGCCAGCAGCGGGGGGCCCCAAACTAACACCGGGGAGCTGTTTTTT. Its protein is CASSGGPQTNTGELFF.

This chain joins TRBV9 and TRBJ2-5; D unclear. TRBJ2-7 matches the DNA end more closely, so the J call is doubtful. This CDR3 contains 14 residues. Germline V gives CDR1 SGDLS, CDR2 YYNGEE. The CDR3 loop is CASSVGGRPSEQYF. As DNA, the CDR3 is TGTGCCAGCAGCGTAGGCGGACGTCCCTCCGAGCAGTACTTC.

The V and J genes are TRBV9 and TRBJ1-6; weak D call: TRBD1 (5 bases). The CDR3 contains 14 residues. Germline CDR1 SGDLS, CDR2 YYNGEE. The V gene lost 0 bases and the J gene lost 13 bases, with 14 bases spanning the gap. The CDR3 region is CASSVDSREAPLHF. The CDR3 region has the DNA TGTGCCAGCAGCGTAGATTCCAGGGAGGCCCCCCTCCACTTT. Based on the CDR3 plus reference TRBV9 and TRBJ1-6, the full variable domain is DSGVTQTPKHLITATGQRVTLRCSPRSGDLSVYWYQQSLDQGLQFLIQYYNGEERAKGNILERFSAQQFPDLHSELNLSSLELGDSALYFCASSVDSREAPLHFGNGTRLTVT.

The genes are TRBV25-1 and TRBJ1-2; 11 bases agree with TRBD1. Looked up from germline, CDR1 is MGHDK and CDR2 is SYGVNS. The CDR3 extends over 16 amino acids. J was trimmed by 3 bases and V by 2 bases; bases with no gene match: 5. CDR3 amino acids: CASSELGTGGYYGYTF. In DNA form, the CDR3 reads TGTGCCAGCAGTGAACTAGGGACAGGGGGGTACTATGGCTACACCTTC.

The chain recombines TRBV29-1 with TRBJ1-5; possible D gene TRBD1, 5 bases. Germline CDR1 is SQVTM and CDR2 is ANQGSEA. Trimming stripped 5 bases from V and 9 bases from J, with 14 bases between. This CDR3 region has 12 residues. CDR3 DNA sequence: TGCAGCGTTCAGGACACAATAGGGCCCCAGCATTTT. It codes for CSVQDTIGPQHF.

CDR3 nucleotide sequence: TGTGCCAGCAGCAGGGACAGGGACGAGCAGTACGTC. Its protein is CASSRDRDEQYV. The chain couples TRBV4-2 to TRBJ2-7; 9 nucleotides match TRBD1. The J segment lost 5 bases and the V segment lost 5 bases, leaving 1 base of the junction unmatched. The CDR3 runs to 12 residues. Germline loops: CDR1 LGHNA, CDR2 YNFKEQ.